Reported below is one TCR beta chain. TCRdb re-derived calls from the RACE reads in MiXCR, one entry per CDR3 protein. The sample has fewer than 500,000 distinct CDR3 sequences; more than 4.5% are singletons. This record belongs to a study of human T cells and chemical hapten exposure. Trimming left V 4 bases short and J 5 bases short, with 11 bases between. Germline values: CDR1 MDHEN, CDR2 SYDVKM. This CDR3 is 13 amino acids long. Sample time point: patch test 1, 2 weeks after DPC sensitization. This sample's treatment: therapeutic diphenylcyclopropenone sensitization with weekly scalp DPC. RNA extraction used unfractionated whole blood as the source of total RNA.

Specimen: whole blood, collected in connection with sensitization to the hapten diphenylcyclopropenone (DPC). The TCR sequence derives from a woman aged 50 to 65 with alopecia areata. Some clones in this sample may be carry-over from other donors' samples. The V and J genes are TRBV28 and TRBJ1-1; the D is unclear. CDR3 in DNA: TGTGCCAGCAGTTCCCCCGACAAAACTGAAGCTTTCTTT. Translation gives CASSSPDKTEAFF.